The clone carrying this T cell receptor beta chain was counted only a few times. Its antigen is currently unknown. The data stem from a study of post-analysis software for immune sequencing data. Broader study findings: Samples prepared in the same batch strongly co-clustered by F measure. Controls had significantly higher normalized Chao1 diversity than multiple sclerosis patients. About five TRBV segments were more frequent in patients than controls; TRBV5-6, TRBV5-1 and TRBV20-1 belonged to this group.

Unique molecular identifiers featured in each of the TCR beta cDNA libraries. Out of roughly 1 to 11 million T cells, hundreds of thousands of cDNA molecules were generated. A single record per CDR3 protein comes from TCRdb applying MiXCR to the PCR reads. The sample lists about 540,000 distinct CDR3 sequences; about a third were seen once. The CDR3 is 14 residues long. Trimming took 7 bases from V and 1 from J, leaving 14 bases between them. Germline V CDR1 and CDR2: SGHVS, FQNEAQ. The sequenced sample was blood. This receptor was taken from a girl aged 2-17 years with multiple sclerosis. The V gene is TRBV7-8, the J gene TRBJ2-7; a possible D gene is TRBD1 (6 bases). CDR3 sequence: CASTWETGSYEQYF. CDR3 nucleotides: TGTGCCAGCACCTGGGAGACAGGATCCTACGAGCAGTACTTC.